This T cell receptor beta chain was recorded in a study of cytomegalovirus exposure and HLA in healthy donors. Study at large: Earlier work reported approximately 110 million unique TCR beta sequences from 150 million to 200 million T cells.

Notes on this clone: What it binds is unknown.

Study-wide findings and caveats: A later analysis associated 16,951 TCR beta sequences with HLA alleles at a 0.05 false discovery rate. By HLA locus, TCR association rates varied in a later analysis, with DRB1 showing the most and HLA-C the fewest.

A multiplex PCR was run with 60 Vbeta primers and 13 Jbeta primers. TCRdb's table, derived via immunoSEQ multiplex PCR, lists solely in-frame clones and lacks some. Here the sample spans approximately 190,000 clones, about four fifths being singletons. Looked up from germline, CDR1 is SGDLS and CDR2 is YYNGEE. V dropped 3 bases and J dropped 5 bases, with 17 bases sitting between them. The CDR3 totals 15 residues. This TCR was recovered from a woman in her thirties in good health and CMV-seropositive. Sequencing used PBMCs. The chain links TRBV9 to TRBJ1-2; D might be TRBD1 (6 bases). The CDR3 DNA is TGTGCCAGCAGCGCCTACACAGGGTCTCCATATGGCTACACCTTC. Its protein product is CASSAYTGSPYGYTF.